These 32 T cell receptor beta chains came from one sample sequenced in a study of blood T cell repertoires in COVID-19. The protocol was immunoSEQ multiplex PCR, while the TCRdb copy is restricted to in-frame clones and leaves out a portion. The sample shows 150,000 to 200,000 clones, 88% of them seen only once. What was sequenced was peripheral blood. These receptors originate from a man in his 60s with acute or convalescent COVID-19.

This rearrangement joins TRBV5-6 to TRBJ2-2; 11 bases are shared with TRBD1. Germline CDR1 SGHDT, CDR2 YYEEEE. This CDR3 is built from 17 residues. V gave up 0 bases and J gave up 6 bases; unmatched junction bases: 7. The CDR3 sequence: CASSLAGQGAKSGELFF. The CDR3 DNA is TGTGCCAGCAGCTTGGCCGGACAGGGGGCTAAATCCGGGGAGCTGTTTTTT.

The chain combines TRBV30 with TRBJ1-5, with 8 nucleotides matching TRBD1. The CDR3 runs to 13 residues. In germline, CDR1 is GTSNPN, CDR2 SVGIG (reference sequence). The V segment lost 5 bases and the J segment 7 bases; nucleotides outside the gene matches: 7. CDR3 nucleotide sequence: TGTGCCTGGGGACAGGGCTTAGGGCAGCCCCAGCATTTT. It specifies CAWGQGLGQPQHF.

The chain recombines TRBV19 with TRBJ2-3; TRBD2 matches 12 bases. From germline, CDR1 is LNHDA and CDR2 SQIVND (reference sequence). The CDR3 has 13 amino acids. J was trimmed by 6 bases and V by 9 bases; bases with no gene match: 4. CDR3: CASRLAGEDTQYF. The CDR3 coding sequence is TGTGCCAGCCGACTAGCGGGAGAGGATACGCAGTATTTT.

The chain has TRBV5-1 and TRBJ1-1; D unresolved. With 1 base removed from V and 11 bases from J, the gap between germline ends came to 18 bases. Germline assignment: CDR1 SGHRS and CDR2 YFSETQ. The CDR3 extends over 14 amino acids. The DNA for the CDR3 is TGCGCCAGCAGCTTGTGGCAATCACCTGGGGAGGCTTTCTTT. Residues: CASSLWQSPGEAFF.

A single count supports this clone. The chain couples TRBV30 to TRBJ2-3; possibly TRBD2 for D (6 bases). The V gene's germline CDR1 is GTSNPN and CDR2 SVGIG (reference sequence). V lost 2 bases and J lost 5, with 14 bases in between. The CDR3 extends over 14 amino acids. The CDR3 nucleotides are TGTGCCTGGAGTATTGGAGCAGCGGGAGATACGCAGTATTTT. Residues: CAWSIGAAGDTQYF. The entire variable domain, with the rest obtained from reference TRBV30 and TRBJ2-3, is as follows: SQTIHQWPATLVQPVGSPLSLECTVEGTSNPNLYWYRQAAGRGLQLLFYSVGIGQISSEVPQNLSASRPQDRQFILSSKKLLLSDSGFYLCAWSIGAAGDTQYFGPGTRLTVL.

The V and J genes are TRBV19 and TRBJ2-1; 8 nucleotides agree with TRBD2. The junction had 6 bases not matched to a gene; V was cut back by 4 bases and J by 4 bases. This CDR3 contains 15 residues. Germline CDR1 and CDR2: LNHDA and SQIVND (reference sequence). Here the CDR3 DNA reads TGTGCCAGTAGTAGCAGGACTAGCCGATACAATGAGCAGTTCTTC. The encoded protein is CASSSRTSRYNEQFF.

The chain couples TRBV6-5 to TRBJ1-2, with unresolved D. Looked up from germline, CDR1 is MNHEY and CDR2 is SVGAGI. CDR3 length equals 13 residues. V was cut by 6 bases and J by 2 bases, with 10 bases left in between. This CDR3 reads CASRKTGNYGYTF. CDR3 nucleotides: TGTGCCAGCAGGAAGACTGGGAACTATGGCTACACCTTC.

V usage is TRBV24-1 and J usage is TRBJ2-1, with 12 bases fitting TRBD2. Germline V gene lookup returns CDR1 KGHDR and CDR2 SFDVKD. V lost 5 bases and J lost 5; bases outside the gene matches: 6. The CDR3 sequence is 16 residues long. This CDR3 reads CATSGRTSGTNNEQFF. The CDR3 region has the DNA TGTGCCACCAGTGGTCGGACTAGCGGGACCAACAATGAGCAGTTCTTC.

The rearrangement links TRBV18 to TRBJ1-5, with 7 bases that match TRBD1. Germline CDR1 reads KGHSH; CDR2 reads LQKENI. Unmatched junction bases numbered 5, after V lost 3 bases and J lost 0 bases. This CDR3 comprises 16 residues. CDR3 sequence: CASSPGQAVSNQPQHF. As DNA, the CDR3 is TGTGCCAGCTCACCCGGACAGGCTGTTAGCAATCAGCCCCAGCATTTT.

The rearrangement links TRBV4-1 to TRBJ2-7, with 8 bases lining up with TRBD1. This CDR3 is built from 14 residues. The J segment lost 5 bases and the V segment lost 4 bases, leaving 7 bases of the junction unmatched. Germline CDR1 is MGHRA and CDR2 is YSYEKL. The CDR3 sequence is CASSPRQGANEQYV. CDR3 nucleotides: TGCGCCAGCAGCCCCCGGCAGGGGGCCAACGAGCAGTACGTC.

The chain uses TRBV7-2 and TRBJ2-4, with 8 nucleotides matching TRBD2. CDR1 and CDR2 from the germline V gene are SGHTA and FQGNSA. The CDR3 has 15 residues. With V trimmed by 1 base and J by 5 bases, 4 bases remained unmatched. CDR3 region: CASSLGRGVQNIQYF. In nucleotides, the CDR3 is TGTGCCAGCAGCTTAGGGCGGGGGGTCCAAAACATTCAGTACTTC.

The V call is TRBV5-1, the J call TRBJ2-5; 9 bases are a match to TRBD1. Trimming took 4 bases from V and 4 from J; bases not matched to a gene: 8. The CDR3 contains 15 residues. The V gene's germline CDR1 is SGHRS and CDR2 YFSETQ. CDR3 nucleotides: TGCGCCAGCAGCCCAACAGGGGGCCCGGGAGAGACCCAGTACTTC. Translation gives CASSPTGGPGETQYF.

The chain has TRBV4-3 and TRBJ2-7; TRBD2 agrees at 12 bases. This CDR3 contains 15 residues. CDR1 and CDR2 from the germline V gene are LGHNA and YSLEER. V dropped 4 bases and J dropped 4; count of bases not matched to a gene: 5. CDR3 loop: CASSLTGTSGYEQYF. CDR3 nucleotides: TGCGCCAGCAGCCTAACCGGGACTAGCGGGTACGAGCAGTACTTC.

The rearrangement uses TRBV7-6 and TRBJ1-2; no clear D gene. The germline V and J ends were trimmed by 1 base and 8 bases, with 5 bases remaining between them. The V gene's germline CDR1 is SGHVS and CDR2 FNYEAQ. The CDR3 length is 11 residues. Written as DNA, the CDR3 is TGTGCCAGCAGCTTAGACGAGGGCTACACCTTC. Translation gives CASSLDEGYTF.

The gene calls are TRBV5-5 and TRBJ1-3; no firm D call. This CDR3 spans 15 amino acids. Trimming left V 4 bases short and J 0 bases short, with 11 bases between. Germline CDR1 is SGHKS and CDR2 is YYEKEE (reference sequence). The CDR3 nucleotides are TGTGCCAGCAGCCTCTTGGTTAGCTCTGGAAACACCATATATTTT. It is translated as CASSLLVSSGNTIYF.

This clone was recorded once. In DNA, the CDR3 is TGTGCCAGCAGTCGGGCAGGGGGTCGCAAAGATACGCAGTATTTT. Its translation: CASSRAGGRKDTQYF. V usage is TRBV27 and J usage is TRBJ2-3, with 7 bases lining up with TRBD1. From germline, CDR1 is MNHEY and CDR2 SMNVEV (reference sequence). Trimming removed 5 bases from V and 5 bases from J; junction bases left unmatched: 10. The CDR3 covers 15 residues.

The chain combines TRBV27 with TRBJ2-7; D is uncertain. The CDR3 runs to 12 residues. V dropped 3 bases and J dropped 6 bases, with 9 bases sitting between them. The germline CDR1 and CDR2 sequences are MNHEY and SMNVEV (reference sequence). The CDR3 region has the DNA TGTGCCAGCAGTTTTGGCATTGGCGAGCAGTACTTC. Its translation is CASSFGIGEQYF.

The gene calls are TRBV19 and TRBJ2-2; possible D gene TRBD2, 6 bases. Germline CDR1 and CDR2: LNHDA and SQIVND (reference sequence). V lost 3 bases and J 6 bases, leaving 14 bases between the germline ends. The CDR3 runs 15 residues. The CDR3 DNA sequence: TGTGCCAGTAGTATCGGTCGACTAGTCCCCGGGGAGCTGTTTTTT. Amino acid sequence: CASSIGRLVPGELFF.

This chain connects TRBV11-2 to TRBJ2-2, with TRBD2 matching 7 bases. V lost 5 bases and J lost 2; bases outside the gene matches: 5. The length of the CDR3 is 15 residues. Germline lookup yields CDR1 SGHAT and CDR2 FQNNGV. The CDR3 region has the DNA TGTGCCAGCAGCCCCCGCGGGAGAAACACCGGGGAGCTGTTTTTT. Translation gives CASSPRGRNTGELFF.

The genes are TRBV6-5 and TRBJ1-1; 8 positions match TRBD1. Germline V lookup: CDR1 MNHEY, CDR2 SVGAGI. V gave up 5 bases and J gave up 4 bases; unmatched junction bases: 9. This CDR3 region has 15 residues. CDR3 DNA sequence: TGTGCCAGCAGTCTGGTCGCACAGGGGGGCACTGAAGCTTTCTTT. Translated, it gives CASSLVAQGGTEAFF.

The rearrangement joins TRBV5-1 to TRBJ2-1, with 10 bases fitting TRBD2. J lost 3 bases, V lost 0 bases, and 6 bases had no gene match. Germline V gene data show CDR1 as SGHRS and CDR2 as YFSETQ. The CDR3 length is 17 residues. The CDR3 protein is CASSLEAGGLGYNEQFF. In nucleotides, the CDR3 is TGCGCCAGCAGCTTGGAAGCGGGGGGGCTGGGCTACAATGAGCAGTTCTTC.

V and J are TRBV23-1 and TRBJ2-3, with D unclear. TRBV23-1 is identified as an open reading frame with a role that is uncertain. V was shortened by 0 bases and J by 3 bases, with 16 bases between the two germline ends. This CDR3 is 17 amino acids long. CDR3 protein: CASSQSPAPFGTDTQYF. The CDR3 nucleotides are TGCGCCAGCAGTCAATCCCCCGCCCCATTCGGGACAGATACGCAGTATTTT.

The chain employs TRBV30 and TRBJ2-1; 8 positions agree with TRBD1. Germline V CDR1 and CDR2: GTSNPN, SVGIG (reference sequence). There are 14 residues in the CDR3. The V and J ends lost 2 bases and 5 bases, in that order; junction bases with no gene match: 5. As DNA, the CDR3 is TGTGCCTGGAGTCTACAGGGGGTCAACAATGAGCAGTTCTTC. This codes for CAWSLQGVNNEQFF.

V and J are TRBV6-1 and TRBJ2-3, with 7 bases matching TRBD2. V dropped 1 base and J dropped 5; count of bases not matched to a gene: 9. The germline V gene has CDR1 MNHNS and CDR2 SASEGT. The CDR3 runs 16 residues. CDR3 bases: TGTGCCAGCAGTGAAGGGCTCGGGGGGAGGGGAGATACGCAGTATTTT. Residues: CASSEGLGGRGDTQYF.

The J gene is TRBJ2-3, the V gene TRBV18; D is ambiguous. This CDR3 region has 14 residues. Trimming pared 3 bases from V and 4 bases from J, leaving 11 bases between. Germline V gene sequence: CDR1 KGHSH, CDR2 LQKENI. CDR3 residues: CASSPMVLADTQYF. Here the CDR3 DNA reads TGTGCCAGCTCACCCATGGTTTTAGCAGATACGCAGTATTTT.

The chain employs TRBV2 and TRBJ1-2, with 7 bases identical to TRBD1. Germline CDR1 and CDR2: SNHLY and FYNNEI. The CDR3 spans 13 residues. Germline trimming cut 6 bases from V and 8 bases from J; bases unmatched to any gene: 9. The CDR3 region has the DNA TGTGCCAGCAGGAGGGTGGCAGGGGGGGGCTACACCTTC. Amino acid sequence: CASRRVAGGGYTF.

This clone showed up just once. V usage is TRBV30 and J usage is TRBJ2-3, with 8 bases fitting TRBD2. The trim removed 3 bases at V and 6 bases at J, leaving 17 bases unmatched. The CDR3 is 17 residues long. Germline V gene data show CDR1 as GTSNPN and CDR2 as SVGIG (reference sequence). CDR3 loop: CAWRPGARGGLADTQYF. The CDR3 nucleotides are TGTGCCTGGAGACCCGGAGCTCGGGGGGGGCTCGCCGATACGCAGTATTTT.

The gene calls are TRBV24-1 and TRBJ2-5; TRBD1 matches 9 bases. V gave up 9 bases and J gave up 7 bases; unmatched junction bases: 11. The CDR3 is 14 amino acids. Germline CDR1 KGHDR, CDR2 SFDVKD. This chain's CDR3 is CATGITGGEGTQYF. In DNA, the CDR3 is TGTGCCACCGGAATCACAGGGGGCGAAGGGACCCAGTACTTC.

This clone was seen only once. The chain combines TRBV9 with TRBJ2-7, with D unresolved. CDR3 length equals 14 residues. Trimming cost V 0 bases and J 0 bases, with 7 bases left between them. In germline, CDR1 is SGDLS, CDR2 YYNGEE. The CDR3 here is CASSVGQSSYEQYF. In nucleotides, the CDR3 is TGTGCCAGCAGCGTAGGACAAAGCTCCTACGAGCAGTACTTC.

V usage is TRBV7-2 and J usage is TRBJ2-1, with TRBD2 matching over 7 bases. The germline gives CDR1 SGHTA, CDR2 FQGNSA. V was pared by 2 bases and J by 7 bases, with 5 bases of the junction left unmatched. The CDR3 length is 14 residues. The CDR3 protein is CASSLTAGVNEQFF. The CDR3 nucleotides are TGTGCCAGCAGCTTAACTGCGGGAGTGAATGAGCAGTTCTTC.

The chain is built from TRBV19 and TRBJ1-2, with 8 bases aligning to TRBD1. Per germline, CDR1 LNHDA and CDR2 SQIVND (reference sequence). The J segment lost 8 bases and the V segment lost 4 bases, leaving 6 bases of the junction unmatched. The CDR3 runs to 13 residues. CDR3 in amino acids: CASSTQGARGYTF. The CDR3, as DNA: TGTGCCAGTAGTACTCAGGGGGCACGGGGCTACACCTTC.

The chain combines TRBV10-3 with TRBJ1-5; D gene ambiguous. Trimming pared 0 bases from V and 6 bases from J, leaving 12 bases between. The CDR3 sequence is 15 residues long. The V gene's germline CDR1 is ENHRY and CDR2 SYGVKD. The CDR3: CAISESGGMGQPQHF. The CDR3 region has the DNA TGTGCCATCAGTGAGTCGGGAGGGATGGGTCAGCCCCAGCATTTT.